Detailed here is one T cell receptor beta chain. What it binds is unknown. This specimen comes from a study of T-cell reconstitution after alpha-beta-depleted transplantation in children. The TCRbeta library incorporated unique molecular identifiers. TCRdb ran MiXCR on the PCR reads and lists one entry per CDR3 protein. The top ten clones hold over 25% of a sample with about 980,000 distinct CDR3 sequences, roughly 31% of them seen once. Points from the study as a whole: T cells produced anew were the main source of T-cell counts and diversity one year after transplant. Expanded clones from the graft, numbering several hundred, reportedly supplied alpha-beta T cells about two months after transplant.

The sample here was PBMCs, mostly from graft donor cells, taken 360 days after TCRalphabeta/CD19-depleted stem cell transplant. The receptor was isolated from a boy in the first two years of life who had a stem cell transplant for SCID, so the T cells may come from the graft donor.

The CDR3 DNA follows: TGCGCCAGCAGGGACAGGGAGATAGGTGAAAAACTGTTTTTT. Encoded protein: CASRDREIGEKLFF. The genes are TRBV5-1 and TRBJ1-4; 8 bases align to TRBD1. CDR3 length: 14 residues. V shed 5 bases and J 7 bases; nucleotides not matched to a gene: 7. Germline V gives CDR1 SGHRS, CDR2 YFSETQ.